The 32 T cell receptor beta chains below all came from one sample that was sequenced in a study of shared clonotypes between healthy human individuals (dated by TCRdb to 2020 to 2022). The library relied on the immunoSEQ multiplex PCR assay. TCRdb's version of the immuneACCESS table is confined to in-frame rearrangements and falls short of the full clone set. An unresolved V gene accounts for under half of the shortfall where checked; the remainder is of unknown origin. A total of about 490,000 clones appear in this sample, 79% of them only once. 12% of the sample lies in the top ten. The specimen was PBMCs. The receptors were gathered from a woman between 40 and 50 years old in good health. Some clones in this sample may be carry-over from other donors' samples.

The chain has TRBV6-1 and TRBJ1-2; weak D call: TRBD1 (6 bases). V was clipped by 2 bases and J by 3 bases, with 13 bases between them. CDR1 MNHNS and CDR2 SASEGT come from the germline V gene. CDR3 length: 15 amino acids. The CDR3 nucleotides are TGTGCCAGCAGTGAAATGGGCAGGGGACACTATGGCTACACCTTC. Protein product: CASSEMGRGHYGYTF.

This chain's CDR3 is CASSQDPGTVNTGELFF. The CDR3 nucleotides are TGCGCCAGCAGCCAAGATCCGGGGACAGTAAACACCGGGGAGCTGTTTTTT. This chain uses TRBV4-3 with TRBJ2-2, with 7 bases identical to TRBD1. The CDR3 runs 17 residues. Germline V gives CDR1 LGHNA, CDR2 YSLEER. The J segment lost 2 bases and the V segment lost 0 bases, leaving 6 bases of the junction unmatched.

Comments on this clone: The junction departs from the called germline gene at one end, perhaps through a read error. The same CDR3 is also encoded by other DNA sequences in this sample. V and J are TRBV10-3 and TRBJ2-7, with D perhaps being TRBD1 or TRBD2 (5 bases each). CDR3 size: 15 residues. Germline V gene sequence: CDR1 ENHRY, CDR2 SYGVKD. CDR3 nucleotides: TGTGCCATCAGCCCCAGGGAATCCGCTGACTACGAGCAATACTTC. Amino acids: CAISPRESADYEQYF.

This clone was recorded once. This chain links TRBV5-4 with TRBJ1-5; possibly TRBD1 for D (6 bases). The CDR3 runs 14 residues. V shed 0 bases and J shed 4 bases, with 8 bases lying between them. Germline V gives CDR1 SGHNT, CDR2 YYREEE (reference sequence). CDR3: CASSLAGVNQPQHF. CDR3 DNA sequence: TGTGCCAGCAGCTTGGCAGGGGTTAATCAGCCCCAGCATTTT.

The chain links TRBV6-5 to TRBJ2-7, with 11 bases lining up with TRBD2. Germline V CDR1 and CDR2: MNHEY, SVGAGI. There are 14 residues in the CDR3. Unmatched junction bases numbered 2, after V lost 5 bases and J lost 2 bases. The DNA of the CDR3 is TGTGCCAGCAGTCTGGGACTAGCGGCCTACGAGCAGTACTTC. Protein sequence: CASSLGLAAYEQYF.

The J gene is TRBJ2-1, the V gene TRBV15; 8 bases line up with TRBD2. There are 16 residues in the CDR3. Germline CDR1 reads LNHNV; CDR2 reads YYDKDF (reference sequence). V shed 2 bases and J 11 bases; nucleotides not matched to a gene: 14. CDR3: CATSRRERELPHKQFF. CDR3 in DNA: TGTGCCACCAGCAGAAGGGAGCGGGAGTTGCCCCACAAGCAGTTCTTC.

This rearrangement joins TRBV19 to TRBJ2-3; TRBD1 or TRBD2 may be the D gene (5 bases each). There are 16 residues in the CDR3. V lost 6 bases to trimming and J lost 3 bases, with 19 bases between them. CDR1 is LNHDA, CDR2 SQIVND, per germline (reference sequence). The CDR3: CASRFWDPGGTDTQYF. The CDR3 coding sequence is TGTGCCAGTAGGTTTTGGGACCCCGGAGGTACAGATACGCAGTATTTT.

The chain recombines TRBV30 with TRBJ2-1; D perhaps matches TRBD1 (6 bases). Germline V gene sequence: CDR1 GTSNPN, CDR2 SVGIG (reference sequence). CDR3 length equals 14 residues. V lost 4 bases and J 9 bases, leaving 19 bases between the germline ends. The CDR3 nucleotides read TGTGCCTGGAAGGGGGACAAGGAGGTCAGTGAGCAGTTCTTC. Amino acids: CAWKGDKEVSEQFF.

The chain recombines TRBV4-1 with TRBJ2-7; a weak D match, TRBD2 (5 bases). CDR3 length: 16 residues. Per germline, CDR1 MGHRA and CDR2 YSYEKL. The V gene lost 0 bases and the J gene lost 6 bases, with 18 bases spanning the gap. The CDR3 here is CASSQDLQRRHSEQYF. The CDR3 DNA is TGCGCCAGCAGCCAAGATCTTCAGCGGAGACATTCCGAGCAGTACTTC.

The CDR3 DNA sequence: TGTGCCAGCAGCTTAGGCCCTAAAGGGGGAGCCTCTGGGGCCAACGTCCTGACTTTC. It translates to CASSLGPKGGASGANVLTF. The rearrangement links TRBV7-3 to TRBJ2-6; maybe TRBD1 (6 bases). V shed 2 bases and J shed 0 bases, with 17 bases lying between them. This CDR3 is built from 19 residues. Germline values: CDR1 SGHTA, CDR2 FQGTGA.

This clone has more than one count but fewer than ten. The chain recombines TRBV18 with TRBJ2-2, with unresolved D. In germline, CDR1 is KGHSH, CDR2 LQKENI. This CDR3 has 16 residues. V lost 0 bases, J lost 4 bases, and 12 bases lay in between. The chain's CDR3 is CASSPPASFTTGELFF. CDR3 DNA sequence: TGTGCCAGCTCACCACCGGCATCCTTTACCACCGGGGAGCTGTTTTTT.

This chain joins TRBV2 and TRBJ2-5; D possibly corresponds to TRBD2 (6 bases). V was shortened by 7 bases and J by 10 bases, with 22 bases between the two germline ends. The CDR3 contains 14 residues. Germline V gene lookup returns CDR1 SNHLY and CDR2 FYNNEI. The CDR3 DNA reads as TGTGCCAGCAAGCCGGGAGCCCCGTGGGACGGCCAGTACTTC. Residues: CASKPGAPWDGQYF.

V is TRBV6-1 and J is TRBJ1-5; D unclear. V shed 7 bases and J shed 0 bases, with 13 bases lying between them. The CDR3 spans 15 residues. Per germline, CDR1 MNHNS and CDR2 SASEGT. Here the CDR3 DNA reads TGTGCCAGCATCCTCGGACGGTATAGCAATCAGCCCCAGCATTTT. As protein: CASILGRYSNQPQHF.

This sequence joins TRBV15 and TRBJ2-1, with D tentatively TRBD1 or TRBD2 (5 bases each). The CDR3 contains 16 residues. Germline V gene lookup returns CDR1 LNHNV and CDR2 YYDKDF (reference sequence). V shed 0 bases and J shed 2 bases, with 11 bases lying between them. CDR3 nucleotide sequence: TGTGCCACCAGCAGAGATAGGGACCCAGCCTACAATGAGCAGTTCTTC. This encodes CATSRDRDPAYNEQFF.

The V call is TRBV18, the J call TRBJ2-3; TRBD2 is a possible D gene (6 bases). From germline, CDR1 is KGHSH and CDR2 LQKENI. The germline V and J ends were trimmed by 2 bases and 0 bases, with 15 bases remaining between them. The CDR3 consists of 17 residues. CDR3 sequence: CASSPWAAGTSTDTQYF. CDR3 coding DNA: TGTGCCAGCTCACCATGGGCGGCGGGAACTAGCACAGATACGCAGTATTTT.

The J gene is TRBJ2-7, the V gene TRBV10-3, with D unresolved. Germline values: CDR1 ENHRY, CDR2 SYGVKD. This CDR3 comprises 12 residues. Trimming removed 6 bases from V and 6 bases from J, with 12 bases in between. CDR3 protein: CAISQVSAEQYF. DNA of the CDR3: TGTGCCATCAGCCAGGTTTCAGCCGAGCAGTACTTC.

The chain has TRBV9 and TRBJ2-4; no reliable D call. CDR1 and CDR2 (germline): SGDLS, YYNGEE. This CDR3 has 15 residues. Trimming removed 3 bases from V and 0 bases from J, with 10 bases in between. For the CDR3, the DNA is TGTGCCAGCAGCGCCAGTACGATAGCCAAAAACATTCAGTACTTC. Translation: CASSASTIAKNIQYF.

The J gene is TRBJ2-1, the V gene TRBV7-2; 12 positions match TRBD2. Germline CDR1 SGHTA, CDR2 FQGNSA. This CDR3 is built from 17 residues. With 2 bases clipped from V and 5 bases from J, the junction kept 7 bases outside the gene matches. The CDR3 DNA reads TGTGCCAGCAGCTTACCTAGGACTAGCGGGGAAGACAATGAGCAGTTCTTC. It codes for CASSLPRTSGEDNEQFF.

This chain uses TRBV7-6 with TRBJ1-1; D is possibly TRBD1 (6 bases). V lost 5 bases and J 5 bases, leaving 18 bases between the germline ends. The CDR3 covers 15 residues. CDR1 is SGHVS and CDR2 is FNYEAQ in the germline V gene. This chain's CDR3 is CASSVTTGGRTEAFF. The CDR3 nucleotides read TGTGCCAGCAGCGTTACCACCGGGGGCCGGACTGAAGCTTTCTTT.

DNA of the CDR3: TGCGCCAGCAGCCAGGGTTTAGAGAGGGATGAGCAGTTCTTC. As protein: CASSQGLERDEQFF. The chain carries TRBV4-3 and TRBJ2-1; maybe TRBD2 (5 bases). The germline V gene encodes CDR1 LGHNA and CDR2 YSLEER. The germline V and J ends were trimmed by 3 bases and 8 bases, with 14 bases remaining between them. The CDR3 is 14 residues long.

The V gene is TRBV7-8, the J gene TRBJ2-1; D may match TRBD1 or TRBD2 (5 bases each). The CDR3 contains 16 residues. Germline assignment: CDR1 SGHVS and CDR2 FQNEAQ. The germline V and J ends were trimmed by 5 bases and 2 bases, with 16 bases remaining between them. The CDR3 loop is CASSPLGASAYNEQFF. CDR3 nucleotide sequence: TGTGCCAGCAGCCCCCTCGGGGCATCCGCCTACAATGAGCAGTTCTTC.

With respect to this clone: The identical CDR3 is also encoded by other nucleotide sequences in the sample. The V gene is TRBV25-1, the J gene TRBJ2-7, with 11 bases identical to TRBD2. The germline CDR1 and CDR2 sequences are MGHDK and SYGVNS. This CDR3 has 15 amino acids. Trimming at V came to 4 bases and at J to 0 bases, leaving 2 bases not matched to a gene. CDR3 nucleotides: TGTGCCAGCAGTGGAACTAGCGGGAGCTCCTACGAGCAGTACTTC. Translated: CASSGTSGSSYEQYF.

The chain employs TRBV7-9 and TRBJ2-5; the match to TRBD2 covers 7 bases. The V segment lost 5 bases and the J segment 2 bases; nucleotides outside the gene matches: 8. This CDR3 contains 15 residues. CDR1 is SEHNR and CDR2 is FQNEAQ in the germline V gene (reference sequence). CDR3 in amino acids: CASSPGGFGQETQYF. CDR3 sequence (DNA): TGTGCCAGCAGCCCCGGGGGGTTCGGTCAAGAGACCCAGTACTTC.

The J gene is TRBJ1-3, the V gene TRBV7-7; D not certain. The CDR3 length is 16 residues. V lost 1 base and J 0 bases, leaving 10 bases between the germline ends. The V gene's germline CDR1 is SSHAT and CDR2 FNYEAQ (reference sequence). The CDR3 is CASSLGPPSSGNTIYF. The CDR3, as DNA: TGTGCCAGCAGCTTAGGCCCCCCAAGCTCTGGAAACACCATATATTTT.

The chain is built from TRBV12-5 and TRBJ2-7; TRBD1 matches 7 bases. V dropped 1 base and J dropped 2; count of bases not matched to a gene: 11. CDR1 is LGHNT and CDR2 is FRNRAP in the germline V gene. The CDR3 loop spans 17 amino acids. CDR3 loop: CASGLARQGSMPYEQYF. As DNA, the CDR3 is TGTGCTAGTGGTTTGGCACGACAGGGAAGCATGCCCTACGAGCAGTACTTC.

This clone was observed a single time. This chain joins TRBV19 and TRBJ1-4; TRBD1 is a possible D gene (6 bases). Germline V gene data show CDR1 as LNHDA and CDR2 as SQIVND (reference sequence). V lost 5 bases and J lost 8, with 18 bases in between. There are 15 residues in the CDR3. The CDR3 is CASSPPGGLSEKLFF. CDR3 bases: TGTGCCAGTAGTCCCCCGGGGGGGCTATCGGAAAAACTGTTTTTT.

The V gene is TRBV15, the J gene TRBJ2-5; D is perhaps TRBD2 (6 bases). V was shortened by 0 bases and J by 7 bases, with 9 bases between the two germline ends. In germline, CDR1 is LNHNV, CDR2 YYDKDF (reference sequence). The CDR3 contains 13 residues. The CDR3 DNA reads TGTGCCACCAGCAGAGATCGGGGAGGGACCCAGTACTTC. Translated, it gives CATSRDRGGTQYF.

The V gene is TRBV9, the J gene TRBJ2-7; no definite D call. The germline CDR1 and CDR2 sequences are SGDLS and YYNGEE. Trimming removed 3 bases from V and 2 bases from J, with 12 bases in between. The CDR3 totals 14 residues. Written as DNA, the CDR3 is TGTGCCAGCAGCGCGATCCCCTCGACCTACGAGCAGTACTTC. Protein sequence: CASSAIPSTYEQYF.

The CDR3 nucleotides are TGTGCCAGCAGCCCAAGGACAGGGGGCACAGATACGCAGTATTTT. This sequence encodes CASSPRTGGTDTQYF. The chain uses TRBV7-3 and TRBJ2-3; 9 nucleotides agree with TRBD1. The CDR3 is 15 amino acids. V was clipped by 5 bases and J by 1 base; unmatched bases: 4. Germline values: CDR1 SGHTA, CDR2 FQGTGA.

This chain connects TRBV7-7 to TRBJ1-2; maybe TRBD1 (5 bases). CDR1 SSHAT and CDR2 FNYEAQ come from the germline V gene (reference sequence). V shed 1 base and J shed 8 bases, with 14 bases lying between them. The CDR3 totals 14 residues. CDR3 in DNA: TGTGCCAGCAGCTTAGTATGCAGGGAGAGGGGCTACACCTTC. This gives the protein CASSLVCRERGYTF.

The CDR3: CASSARRAWGTEAFF. DNA of the CDR3: TGTGCCAGCAGTGCCCGAAGGGCGTGGGGCACTGAAGCTTTCTTT. The chain links TRBV28 to TRBJ1-1; D not certain. CDR1 is MDHEN and CDR2 is SYDVKM in the germline V gene. This CDR3 is 15 amino acids long. Trimming removed 5 bases from V and 4 bases from J, with 17 bases in between.

This clone was observed at least ten times. This chain joins TRBV6-1 and TRBJ1-5; D gene uncertain. CDR1 MNHNS and CDR2 SASEGT come from the germline V gene. This CDR3 has 13 residues. Trimming cost V 1 base and J 7 bases, with 8 bases left between them. In nucleotides, the CDR3 is TGTGCCAGCAGTGAAGGTGGGCGACAGCCCCAGCATTTT. This sequence encodes CASSEGGRQPQHF.